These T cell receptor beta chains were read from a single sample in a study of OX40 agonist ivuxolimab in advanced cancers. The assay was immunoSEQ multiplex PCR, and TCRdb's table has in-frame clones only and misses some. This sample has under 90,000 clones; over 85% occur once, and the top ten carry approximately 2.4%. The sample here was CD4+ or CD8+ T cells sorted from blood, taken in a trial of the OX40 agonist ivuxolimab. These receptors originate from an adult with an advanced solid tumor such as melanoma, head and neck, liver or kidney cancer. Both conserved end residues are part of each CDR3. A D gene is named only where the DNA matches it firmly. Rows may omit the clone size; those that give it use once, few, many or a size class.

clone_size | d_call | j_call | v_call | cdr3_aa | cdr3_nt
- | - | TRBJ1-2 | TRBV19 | CASSPTGSIGGYTF | TGTGCCAGTAGTCCGACAGGATCCATTGGTGGCTACACCTTC
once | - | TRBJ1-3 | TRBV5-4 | CASSGGEGIGNTIYF | TGTGCCAGCAGCGGCGGGGAGGGGATAGGAAACACCATATATTTT
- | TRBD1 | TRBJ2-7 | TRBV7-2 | CASSSHASGTGFHSYEQYF | TGTGCCAGCAGCTCACACGCCTCCGGGACAGGGTTCCACTCCTACGAGCAGTACTTC
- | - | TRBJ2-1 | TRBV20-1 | CSANEQFF | TGCAGTGCTAATGAGCAGTTCTTC
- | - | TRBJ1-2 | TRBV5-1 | CASSPGGIRGYTF | TGCGCCAGCAGCCCCGGAGGCATTCGTGGCTACACCTTC
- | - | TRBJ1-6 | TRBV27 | CASSLIYRDNSPLHF | TGTGCCAGCAGTTTAATTTACAGGGATAATTCACCCCTCCACTTT
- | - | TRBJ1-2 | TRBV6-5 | CASTRRALSNYGYTF | TGTGCCAGCACCCGCCGGGCCTTAAGCAACTATGGCTACACCTTC
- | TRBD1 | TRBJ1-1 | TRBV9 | CASSVVAWDRGPRLEAFF | TGTGCCAGCAGCGTAGTGGCGTGGGACAGGGGCCCCAGACTTGAAGCTTTCTTT
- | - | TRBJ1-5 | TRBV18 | CASSPTGTGSNQPQHF | TGTGCCAGCTCACCTACCGGGACGGGTAGCAATCAGCCCCAGCATTTT
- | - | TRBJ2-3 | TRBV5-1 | CASRTPEGTDTQYF | TGCGCCAGCAGGACCCCTGAGGGCACAGATACGCAGTATTTT
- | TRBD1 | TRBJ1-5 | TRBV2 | CASDRDSNQPQHF | TGTGCCAGCGACAGGGATAGCAATCAGCCCCAGCATTTT
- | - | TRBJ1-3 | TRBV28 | CASSSLMGGGGNTIYF | TGTGCCAGCAGTTCCTTGATGGGGGGCGGTGGAAACACCATATATTTT
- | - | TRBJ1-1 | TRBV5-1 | CASRGQPNTEAFF | TGCGCCAGCAGAGGGCAGCCGAACACTGAAGCTTTCTTT
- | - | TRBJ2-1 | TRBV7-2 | CASSGGTDYNEQFF | TGTGCCAGCAGCGGCGGGACGGACTACAATGAGCAGTTCTTC
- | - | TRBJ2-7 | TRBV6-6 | CASSPVSYEQYF | TGTGCTTCGTCCCCCGTCTCCTACGAGCAGTACTTC
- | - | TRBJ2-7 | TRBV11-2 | CASSFLSTADEQYF | TGTGCCAGCAGCTTCCTAAGCACGGCCGACGAGCAGTACTTC